The next 27 T cell receptor beta chains were all read from a single sample in a study of shared clonotypes between healthy human individuals. TCRdb keeps only in-frame clones here, not all; method: immunoSEQ multiplex PCR. The data contain 950,000 to 1,300,000 clones, around 74% of them singletons. Material for sequencing was memory CD4+ T cells sorted from blood. The subset is: CD45RA-negative fraction. Every receptor here comes from a man between 18 and 35 years old in good health.

This clone was observed once. V is TRBV27 and J is TRBJ2-7, with TRBD1 matching over 8 bases. After removal of 5 bases from V and 4 bases from J, the junction contained 16 bases not matched to a gene. Germline assignment: CDR1 MNHEY and CDR2 SMNVEV (reference sequence). The CDR3 spans 17 residues. The CDR3 coding sequence is TGTGCCAGCAGTATCTACGGGTCTCGGGACAGGCATTACGAGCAGTACTTC. Its protein is CASSIYGSRDRHYEQYF.

Notes on this clone: The sample has other DNA sequences that encode this CDR3 too. The chain is built from TRBV5-1 and TRBJ2-3; a weak D match, TRBD1 (6 bases). This CDR3 has 15 amino acids. CDR1 and CDR2 from the germline V gene are SGHRS and YFSETQ. The V end lost 4 bases, the J end lost 1 base, and 13 bases lay between the germline ends. Written as DNA, the CDR3 is TGCGCCAGCAGCCTGCTACAGGGCGGCACAGATACGCAGTATTTT. Protein sequence: CASSLLQGGTDTQYF.

A few counts support this clone. The chain has TRBV5-6 and TRBJ1-1; tentatively, D is TRBD1 (5 bases). This CDR3 comprises 14 residues. Per the germline V gene, CDR1 is SGHDT and CDR2 is YYEEEE. The V gene lost 1 base and the J gene lost 4 bases, with 11 bases spanning the gap. CDR3 amino acids: CASSLRNGGTEAFF. Here the CDR3 DNA reads TGTGCCAGCAGCTTGCGTAACGGGGGCACTGAAGCTTTCTTT.

The chain links TRBV12-5 to TRBJ2-2; no firm D call. In germline, CDR1 is LGHNT, CDR2 FRNRAP. With 4 bases removed from V and 6 bases from J, the gap between germline ends came to 15 bases. This CDR3 spans 15 amino acids. Written as DNA, the CDR3 is TGTGCTAGTGGTTCCGACACGTTTTTTTCCGGGGAGCTGTTTTTT. It translates to CASGSDTFFSGELFF.

This chain connects TRBV4-1 to TRBJ2-7, with D possibly being TRBD1 or TRBD2 (5 bases each). V was trimmed by 0 bases and J by 0 bases, leaving 12 bases between them. The length of the CDR3 is 16 residues. CDR1 is MGHRA and CDR2 is YSYEKL in the germline V gene. CDR3 DNA: TGCGCCAGCAGCCAAGATAGTGGGACGGTCTCCTACGAGCAGTACTTC. It translates to CASSQDSGTVSYEQYF.

The chain recombines TRBV10-3 with TRBJ1-1; perhaps TRBD1 as D (5 bases). Germline V gene data show CDR1 as ENHRY and CDR2 as SYGVKD. V was pared by 4 bases and J by 3 bases, with 21 bases between. The CDR3 length is 17 residues. The CDR3 spells CAISAVGGRGKDTEAFF. In DNA, the CDR3 is TGTGCCATCAGTGCTGTCGGAGGAAGGGGCAAGGACACTGAAGCTTTCTTT.

This chain links TRBV9 with TRBJ2-2, with TRBD1 matching 8 bases. The trim removed 6 bases at V and 2 bases at J, leaving 6 bases unmatched. Germline V gene data show CDR1 as SGDLS and CDR2 as YYNGEE. The CDR3 is 15 residues long. The CDR3 DNA reads as TGTGCCAGCAAAACGGCAGGGGGCAACACCGGGGAGCTGTTTTTT. Its translation is CASKTAGGNTGELFF.

This sequence joins TRBV30 and TRBJ2-7; TRBD1 or TRBD2 may be the D gene (5 bases each). Trimming took 1 base from V and 9 from J, leaving 10 bases between them. Germline V CDR1 and CDR2: GTSNPN, SVGIG (reference sequence). The CDR3 contains 11 residues. The CDR3 sequence is CAWSARDGQYF. DNA for the CDR3: TGTGCCTGGAGTGCTCGGGACGGGCAGTACTTC. Supplemented by reference TRBV30 and TRBJ2-7, the full variable domain reads SQTIHQWPATLVQPVGSPLSLECTVEGTSNPNLYWYRQAAGRGLQLLFYSVGIGQISSEVPQNLSASRPQDRQFILSSKKLLLSDSGFYLCAWSARDGQYFGPGTRLTVT.

There are a few counts of this clone. This rearrangement joins TRBV28 to TRBJ1-2; D is perhaps TRBD1 (5 bases). Trimming cost V 5 bases and J 7 bases, with 11 bases left between them. The CDR3 is 12 residues long. Germline values: CDR1 MDHEN, CDR2 SYDVKM. CDR3 protein: CASSTQRGGYTF. CDR3 nucleotide sequence: TGTGCCAGCAGTACCCAAAGGGGTGGCTACACCTTC.

The rearrangement links TRBV6-1 to TRBJ1-1; no firm D call. V was trimmed by 3 bases and J by 0 bases, leaving 8 bases between them. Germline assignment: CDR1 MNHNS and CDR2 SASEGT. The CDR3 is 14 residues long. The CDR3 loop reads CASSDDGMNTEAFF. The CDR3 bases are TGTGCCAGCAGTGACGATGGTATGAACACTGAAGCTTTCTTT.

The chain joins TRBV19 to TRBJ1-1, with D perhaps matching TRBD1 (5 bases). The CDR3 covers 14 residues. Germline CDR1 LNHDA, CDR2 SQIVND (reference sequence). The V and J ends lost 2 bases and 10 bases respectively, with 17 bases between them. CDR3 bases: TGTGCCAGTAGTATATTGGGGGAGAATCTTCCAGCTTTCTTT. Translated: CASSILGENLPAFF.

DNA for the CDR3: TGTGCCAGCAGCAGGATCGTTCTGGGAGCTTTCTTT. It is translated as CASSRIVLGAFF. The V call is TRBV9, the J call TRBJ1-1; no clear D. CDR1 is SGDLS and CDR2 is YYNGEE in the germline V gene. The CDR3 covers 12 residues. V was trimmed by 4 bases and J by 10 bases, leaving 14 bases between them.

The rearrangement uses TRBV5-4 and TRBJ2-2; 8 bases align to TRBD1. Germline loops: CDR1 SGHNT, CDR2 YYREEE (reference sequence). J was trimmed by 3 bases and V by 4 bases; bases with no gene match: 8. The CDR3 consists of 16 residues. CDR3 sequence (DNA): TGTGCCAGCAGCACAAGACAGGGGAGCTACACCGGGGAGCTGTTTTTT. Translating it yields CASSTRQGSYTGELFF.

The chain couples TRBV1 to TRBJ2-7. TRBV1 is designated a pseudogene. This CDR3 has 18 amino acids. The CDR3 DNA reads TGCACCAGCAGCTCCTGGGGCCCCAGGGGGGGGTCAACCTACGAGCAGTACTTC. Encoded protein: CTSSSWGPRGGSTYEQYF.

The chain employs TRBV5-4 and TRBJ2-2, with a possible D match to TRBD1 (5 bases). Per the germline V gene, CDR1 is SGHNT and CDR2 is YYREEE (reference sequence). The CDR3 covers 16 residues. Deletions cut 4 bases from V and 0 bases from J, with 13 bases between. CDR3 sequence (DNA): TGTGCCAGCAGCCCGCCGACAGCCTCGAACACCGGGGAGCTGTTTTTT. Translating it yields CASSPPTASNTGELFF.

The chain couples TRBV6-5 to TRBJ1-2; no definite D call. V lost 7 bases, J lost 5 bases, and 11 bases lay in between. Germline loops: CDR1 MNHEY, CDR2 SVGAGI. The CDR3 spans 12 residues. The CDR3 loop is CASKEARYGYTF. CDR3 coding DNA: TGTGCCAGCAAGGAGGCGCGGTATGGCTACACCTTC.

The J gene is TRBJ2-7, the V gene TRBV7-2; tentatively, D is TRBD1 (5 bases). Germline CDR1 and CDR2: SGHTA and FQGNSA. V was pared by 3 bases and J by 4 bases, with 10 bases between. The CDR3 runs 13 residues. The CDR3 spells CASSLVGVYEQYF. The CDR3 region has the DNA TGTGCCAGCAGCTTGGTAGGGGTGTACGAGCAGTACTTC.

The chain uses TRBV2 and TRBJ1-2; perhaps TRBD1 as D (5 bases). CDR3 length equals 12 residues. In germline, CDR1 is SNHLY, CDR2 FYNNEI. Trimming stripped 9 bases from V and 12 bases from J, with 20 bases between. The CDR3 reads CASLSAALGHTF. In DNA, the CDR3 is TGTGCCAGTCTCTCCGCCGCCCTGGGGCACACCTTC.

The chain links TRBV5-4 to TRBJ2-1; D is uncertain. The germline V gene encodes CDR1 SGHNT and CDR2 YYREEE (reference sequence). The length of the CDR3 is 14 residues. V lost 0 bases and J 6 bases, leaving 10 bases between the germline ends. CDR3 sequence: CASSLDIWSNEQFF. In nucleotides, the CDR3 is TGTGCCAGCAGCTTGGACATTTGGAGCAATGAGCAGTTCTTC.

This rearrangement joins TRBV6-5 to TRBJ2-7; the D is unclear. The CDR3 length is 13 residues. V was shortened by 6 bases and J by 0 bases, with 9 bases between the two germline ends. Germline values: CDR1 MNHEY, CDR2 SVGAGI. The DNA of the CDR3 is TGTGCCAGCAGAGGGTACGGCTCCTACGAGCAGTACTTC. This gives the protein CASRGYGSYEQYF.

The CDR3 DNA follows: TGTGCCAGCAGCCAAAATGACGGACTCTCCTACGAGCAGTACTTC. It codes for CASSQNDGLSYEQYF. The chain carries TRBV11-2 and TRBJ2-7; weak D call: TRBD2 (5 bases). Trimming stripped 5 bases from V and 0 bases from J, with 14 bases between. CDR1 SGHAT and CDR2 FQNNGV come from the germline V gene. This CDR3 region has 15 residues.

The genes are TRBV5-1 and TRBJ1-2; D gene ambiguous. This CDR3 is 12 amino acids long. The germline CDR1 and CDR2 sequences are SGHRS and YFSETQ. V was cut by 5 bases and J by 8 bases, with 13 bases left in between. CDR3: CASSSGEGGYTF. As DNA, the CDR3 is TGCGCCAGCAGTTCAGGCGAGGGAGGCTACACCTTC.

Regarding this clone: At the DNA level, this CDR3 is encoded by other sequences in the same sample as well. This chain links TRBV7-2 with TRBJ2-3; D not resolved. In germline, CDR1 is SGHTA, CDR2 FQGNSA. The V and J ends lost 2 bases and 3 bases respectively, with 3 bases between them. This CDR3 is built from 12 residues. The CDR3 DNA sequence: TGTGCCAGCAGCTTAATGACAGATACGCAGTATTTT. This gives the protein CASSLMTDTQYF.

This chain uses TRBV10-3 with TRBJ2-5; 9 positions agree with TRBD1. The CDR3 has 15 amino acids. The trim removed 5 bases at V and 3 bases at J, leaving 7 bases unmatched. Germline assignment: CDR1 ENHRY and CDR2 SYGVKD. The CDR3 DNA reads TGTGCCATCAGTAGCGGGACAGGGATGAAAGAGACCCAGTACTTC. Encoded protein: CAISSGTGMKETQYF.

The DNA for the CDR3 is TGTGCCAGCAGCGAGGGCTTGGGCCTTAACCCTAATGAGCAGTTCTTC. This translates into CASSEGLGLNPNEQFF. This chain joins TRBV5-4 and TRBJ2-1; D may be TRBD2 (5 bases). This CDR3 has 16 residues. Deletions cut 4 bases from V and 7 bases from J, with 21 bases between. CDR1 is SGHNT and CDR2 is YYREEE in the germline V gene (reference sequence). Filled out from reference TRBV5-4 and TRBJ2-1, the complete variable domain reads ETGVTQSPTHLIKTRGQQVTLRCSSQSGHNTVSWYQQALGQGPQFIFQYYREEENGRGNFPPRFSGLQFPNYSSELNVNALELDDSALYLCASSEGLGLNPNEQFFGPGTRLTVL.

This rearrangement joins TRBV18 to TRBJ2-7, with 8 bases matching TRBD1. CDR1 and CDR2 from the germline V gene are KGHSH and LQKENI. This CDR3 has 16 residues. After removal of 6 bases from V and 0 bases from J, the junction contained 10 bases not matched to a gene. CDR3 residues: CASSPNMGQDSYEQYF. The CDR3 nucleotides are TGTGCCAGCTCTCCGAACATGGGACAGGACTCCTACGAGCAGTACTTC. The whole variable domain, remainder taken from reference TRBV18 and TRBJ2-7, is NAGVMQNPRHLVRRRGQEARLRCSPMKGHSHVYWYRQLPEEGLKFMVYLQKENIIDESGMPKERFSAEFPKEGPSILRIQQVVRGDSAAYFCASSPNMGQDSYEQYFGPGTRLTVT.

The chain carries TRBV5-8 and TRBJ2-5, with a possible D match to TRBD1 (5 bases). The CDR3 totals 16 residues. V lost 1 base and J lost 2, with 15 bases in between. Germline CDR1 and CDR2: SGHTS and YDEGEE. CDR3 sequence reads: CASSLSGRVGQETQYF. The CDR3 DNA sequence: TGTGCCAGCAGCTTGTCGGGCAGGGTGGGGCAAGAGACCCAGTACTTC.